These T cell receptor beta chains were read from a single sample in a study of OX40 agonist ivuxolimab in advanced cancers. Method: immunoSEQ multiplex PCR; TCRdb's copy keeps in-frame clones and lacks some. The sample lists 65,000 to 75,000 clones; approximately 78% were seen once. The sample here was CD4+ or CD8+ T cells sorted from blood, taken in a trial of the OX40 agonist ivuxolimab. All receptors come from an adult with an advanced solid tumor such as melanoma, head and neck, liver or kidney cancer. Both conserved end residues are part of each CDR3. The D gene is left open where the match is weak. Where a row states a size, it is once, few, many or the class of an expanded clone; other rows omit it.

j_call v_call clone_size d_call cdr3_aa cdr3_nt
TRBJ1-2 TRBV6-6 . . CASEGGYGYTF TGTGCCAGCGAGGGCGGCTATGGCTACACCTTC
TRBJ1-4 TRBV28 few TRBD1 CASSTSSGTDYEKLFF TGTGCCAGCAGTACATCCTCCGGGACAGACTATGAAAAACTGTTTTTT
TRBJ1-5 TRBV28 . . CASSSPLGPTYQPQHF TGTGCCAGCAGTTCCCCGTTGGGTCCCACCTATCAGCCCCAGCATTTT
TRBJ1-1 TRBV30 once TRBD1 CAWRGQGRTEAFF TGTGCCTGGAGAGGACAGGGCCGAACTGAAGCTTTCTTT
TRBJ2-3 TRBV10-3 once TRBD2 CAIMREGTDTQYF TGTGCCATCATGCGGGAGGGCACAGATACGCAGTATTTT
TRBJ2-1 TRBV28 . . CASSSAGGASYNEQFF TGTGCCAGCAGTTCTGCAGGGGGGGCGTCCTACAATGAGCAGTTCTTC
TRBJ2-3 TRBV2 . . CASSVRTTDTQYF TGTGCCAGCAGTGTAAGGACTACAGATACGCAGTATTTT
TRBJ2-1 TRBV7-3 . TRBD2 CASSLKTSGVSYNEQFF TGTGCCAGCAGCTTAAAAACTAGCGGGGTTTCCTACAATGAGCAGTTCTTC
TRBJ1-1 TRBV5-1 . TRBD1 CASTPGQSSTEAFF TGCGCCAGCACTCCGGGACAGTCATCCACTGAAGCTTTCTTT
TRBJ1-1 TRBV28 . TRBD1 CASSTRTGPNTEAFF TGTGCCAGCAGTACCCGGACAGGGCCGAACACTGAAGCTTTCTTT
TRBJ2-5 TRBV5-6 . TRBD1 CASSLGGGTETQYF TGTGCCAGCAGCTTGGGAGGGGGCACGGAGACCCAGTACTTC
TRBJ2-1 TRBV6-6 once TRBD1 CASRNRGLGDINEQFF TGTGCCAGCAGGAACAGGGGGTTAGGTGATATTAATGAGCAGTTCTTC
TRBJ2-5 TRBV7-3 . TRBD2 CASSQGTSGGIEETQYF TGTGCCAGCAGCCAAGGGACTAGCGGGGGGATCGAAGAGACCCAGTACTTC
TRBJ1-1 TRBV11-2 . . CASSSGQFGTEAFF TGTGCCAGCAGCTCTGGACAGTTCGGGACTGAAGCTTTCTTT
TRBJ1-6 TRBV6-1 few . CASSAVTGNSPLHF TGTGCCAGCAGTGCTGTAACGGGCAATTCACCCCTCCACTTT
TRBJ1-2 TRBV7-2 . TRBD1 CASSSGGTVAILGGYTF TGTGCCAGCAGCTCAGGGGGGACCGTAGCTATTCTGGGAGGCTACACCTTC
TRBJ1-5 TRBV5-6 few TRBD1 CASSSDRGNGPQHF TGTGCCAGCAGCTCGGACAGGGGGAACGGGCCCCAGCATTTT
TRBJ2-5 TRBV18 . TRBD1 CASSPPLGQGAKTQYF TGTGCCAGCTCACCACCGCTGGGACAGGGTGCGAAGACCCAGTACTTC
TRBJ2-3 TRBV4-2 . TRBD2 CASSQGGLAGGPSGAGRQYF TGTGCCAGCAGCCAAGGTGGACTAGCGGGAGGGCCTTCCGGGGCCGGGAGGCAGTATTTT
TRBJ1-5 TRBV30 few . CAWSAGVNQPQHF TGTGCCTGGAGTGCCGGAGTTAATCAGCCCCAGCATTTT
TRBJ2-3 TRBV5-1 . . CASSLYAVSAPADTQYF TGCGCCAGCAGCTTGTATGCCGTCTCCGCCCCCGCAGATACGCAGTATTTT
TRBJ2-5 TRBV30 few . CAWSLLAGSKAQYF TGTGCCTGGAGTTTATTAGCAGGATCGAAGGCCCAGTACTTC
TRBJ2-2 TRBV5-1 . TRBD2 CASSRAGLLDSNTGELFF TGCGCCAGCAGCAGAGCGGGACTCCTCGATTCGAACACCGGGGAGCTGTTTTTT
TRBJ2-7 TRBV30 . . CAWSEGGLYEQYF TGTGCCTGGAGTGAGGGCGGGCTCTACGAGCAGTACTTC
TRBJ2-7 TRBV15 . . CATSRESGYEQYF TGTGCCACCAGCAGAGAATCAGGTTACGAGCAGTACTTC
TRBJ2-7 TRBV28 . . CASSFRTNPYEQYF TGTGCCAGCAGTTTCCGGACCAATCCCTACGAGCAGTACTTC
TRBJ2-5 TRBV10-3 . TRBD2 CAISAPAGGAGETQYF TGTGCCATCAGTGCCCCTGCCGGGGGGGCAGGAGAGACCCAGTACTTC
TRBJ2-3 TRBV5-6 . . CASSLWDTDTQYF TGTGCCAGCAGCTTGTGGGACACAGATACGCAGTATTTT
TRBJ1-1 TRBV7-3 . . CASSLLSIPVGDFF TGTGCCAGCAGCCTCCTTTCTATACCCGTTGGTGATTTCTTT
TRBJ1-2 TRBV28 . . CASSFNGGHYGYTF TGTGCCAGCAGTTTTAATGGGGGCCACTATGGCTACACCTTC
TRBJ1-5 TRBV2 . . CASSEESIDRGIKSDQPQHF TGTGCCAGCAGCGAGGAGTCCATTGACCGGGGAATCAAGTCTGATCAGCCCCAGCATTTT
TRBJ2-7 TRBV9 . TRBD2 CASSAGTSGSQSPYEQYF TGTGCCAGCAGCGCCGGGACTAGCGGGTCCCAGTCCCCCTACGAGCAGTACTTC
TRBJ2-1 TRBV9 few . CASSQGNSYNEQFF TGTGCCAGCAGCCAGGGGAACTCCTACAATGAGCAGTTCTTC
TRBJ2-5 TRBV5-6 few . CASSFLQETQYF TGTGCCAGCAGCTTCCTCCAAGAGACCCAGTACTTC
TRBJ2-5 TRBV11-3 once . CASSQWGGAETQYF TGTGCCAGCAGCCAATGGGGGGGGGCAGAGACCCAGTACTTC
TRBJ1-1 TRBV4-1 . . CASSKTEMNTEAFF TGCGCCAGCAGCAAGACAGAGATGAACACTGAAGCTTTCTTT
TRBJ1-2 TRBV5-5 . . CASSLGSFYGYTF TGTGCCAGCAGCTTGGGTTCGTTCTATGGCTACACCTTC
TRBJ1-2 TRBV6-5 once TRBD1 CASRPGQRQRDGYTF TGTGCCAGCAGGCCGGGACAGCGGCAACGGGATGGCTACACCTTC
TRBJ2-1 TRBV11-2 . TRBD2 CASSLDRLAGATRKHNEQFF TGTGCCAGCAGCTTAGACCGACTAGCGGGGGCCACGAGAAAACACAATGAGCAGTTCTTC
TRBJ1-1 TRBV5-1 . . CASSLEAGAYTEAFF TGCGCCAGCAGCTTGGAGGCCGGCGCTTACACTGAAGCTTTCTTT